This TCR beta chain was identified in a study of early T cells in non-severe SARS-CoV-2 infection. Study at large: It was bulk RNA from unsorted whole blood that was sequenced, and the chains were unpaired. Points from the study as a whole: Using VDJdb, the matching emphasized anti-spike CD8 responses while missing private and CD4 specificities.

Unique molecular identifier tags were affixed to discrete cDNA molecules. TCRdb re-called the 5' RACE reads through MiXCR, storing one row per CDR3 protein. The data contain approximately 70,000 distinct CDR3 sequences, about 5% of them seen just once; the ten biggest clones take up around 7.5%. Germline CDR1 and CDR2: ENHRY and SYGVKD. The CDR3 covers 14 residues. V lost 8 bases and J lost 3; bases outside the gene matches: 6. This clonotype has a count of ten or more. Antigen: not known. The sequencing used whole blood, collected at baseline. The receptor was isolated from an adult who was a healthcare worker with PCR-confirmed SARS-CoV-2 infection or an uninfected control (not recorded which). The chain carries TRBV10-3 and TRBJ2-7, with 11 nucleotides matching TRBD2. The CDR3 loop reads CAISGTSGLYEQYF. The CDR3 DNA reads TGTGCCATCTCCGGGACTAGCGGCCTCTACGAGCAGTACTTC.